This TCR beta chain is from a study of cytomegalovirus exposure and HLA in healthy donors. Study-level findings and limits: TCR beta V- and J-gene trimming, according to a later analysis, was linked to a missense DCLRE1C variant.

PCR employed 60 Vbeta and 13 Jbeta primers. Assay: immunoSEQ multiplex PCR; the TCRdb copy retains only in-frame clones and omits some. The sample includes around 99,000 clones, less than 85% of them seen just once. CDR1 and CDR2 (germline): SGDLS, YYNGEE. The CDR3 extends over 15 amino acids. Germline trimming cut 0 bases from V and 6 bases from J; bases unmatched to any gene: 3. A word on this clone: Its antigen is not identified.

The sequenced material came from PBMCs. This receptor was obtained from a man aged 18 to 35 in good health and CMV-seronegative. The genes are TRBV9 and TRBJ2-7; 13 bases align to TRBD2. CDR3: CASSVGGLAGAEQYF. The DNA for the CDR3 is TGTGCCAGCAGCGTAGGTGGACTAGCGGGGGCCGAGCAGTACTTC. Combining the CDR3 with reference TRBV9 and TRBJ2-7 gives the whole variable domain DSGVTQTPKHLITATGQRVTLRCSPRSGDLSVYWYQQSLDQGLQFLIQYYNGEERAKGNILERFSAQQFPDLHSELNLSSLELGDSALYFCASSVGGLAGAEQYFGPGTRLTVT.